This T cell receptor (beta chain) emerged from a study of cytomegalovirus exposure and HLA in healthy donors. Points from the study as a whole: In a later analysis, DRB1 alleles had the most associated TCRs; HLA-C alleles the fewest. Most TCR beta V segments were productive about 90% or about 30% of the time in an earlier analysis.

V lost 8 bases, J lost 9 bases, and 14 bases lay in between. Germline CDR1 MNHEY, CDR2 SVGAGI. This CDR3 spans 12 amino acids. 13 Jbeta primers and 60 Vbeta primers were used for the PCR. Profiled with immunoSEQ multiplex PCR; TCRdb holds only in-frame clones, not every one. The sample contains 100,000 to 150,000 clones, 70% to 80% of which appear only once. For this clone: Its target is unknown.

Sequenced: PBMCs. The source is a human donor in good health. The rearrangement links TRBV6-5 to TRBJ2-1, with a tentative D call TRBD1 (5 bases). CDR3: CASGALMFEQFF. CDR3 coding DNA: TGTGCCAGCGGGGCTTTAATGTTTGAGCAGTTCTTC.